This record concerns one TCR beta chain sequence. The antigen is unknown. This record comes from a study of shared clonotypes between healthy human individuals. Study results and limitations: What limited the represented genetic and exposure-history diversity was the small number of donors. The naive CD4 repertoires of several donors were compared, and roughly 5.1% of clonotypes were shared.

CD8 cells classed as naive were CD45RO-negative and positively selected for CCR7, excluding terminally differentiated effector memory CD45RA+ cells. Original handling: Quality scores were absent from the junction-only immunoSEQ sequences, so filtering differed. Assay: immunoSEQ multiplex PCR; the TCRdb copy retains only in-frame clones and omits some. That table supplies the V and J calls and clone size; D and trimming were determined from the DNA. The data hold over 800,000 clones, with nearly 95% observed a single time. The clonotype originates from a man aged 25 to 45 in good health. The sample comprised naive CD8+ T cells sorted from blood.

CDR3 residues: CASSQDTGNEQYF. For the CDR3, the DNA is TGCGCCAGCAGCCAAGATACGGGGAATGAGCAGTACTTC. The rearrangement joins TRBV4-1 to TRBJ2-7; D might be TRBD2 (5 bases). The CDR3 loop spans 13 amino acids. Between the trimmed V and J ends, which lost 0 bases and 7 bases, there was a span of 10 bases. Germline V lookup: CDR1 MGHRA, CDR2 YSYEKL.